A single sample gave rise to the 17 T cell receptor beta chains below, sequenced in a study of T cell changes during pregnancy in multiple sclerosis. Some clones are missing from TCRdb's copy, which holds only in-frame ones; the method was immunoSEQ multiplex PCR. The sample lists about 79,000 clones, 85% to 95% occurring once. The sample consisted of peripheral blood, taken in the second trimester of pregnancy. The receptors were gathered from a female donor in good health, enrolled as a control in a pregnancy study.

The gene calls are TRBV12-5 and TRBJ2-7, with D unresolved. Germline V gene data show CDR1 as LGHNT and CDR2 as FRNRAP. The ends were cut back, 3 bases at V and 0 bases at J, with 3 bases in the middle. This CDR3 contains 12 residues. The CDR3 reads CASGFNSYEQYF. In DNA form, the CDR3 reads TGTGCTAGTGGTTTCAACTCCTACGAGCAGTACTTC.

This rearrangement joins TRBV25-1 to TRBJ1-2, with D tentatively TRBD1 (6 bases). This CDR3 has 14 amino acids. The V end lost 6 bases, the J end lost 6 bases, and 17 bases lay between the germline ends. Germline V lookup: CDR1 MGHDK, CDR2 SYGVNS. The CDR3 DNA reads TGTGCCAGCAGCCCGTGGGGGGGCGTAGATGGCTACACCTTC. Translated: CASSPWGGVDGYTF.

This clone was seen a single time. This chain connects TRBV6-6 to TRBJ2-1; D may be TRBD2 (6 bases). V was clipped by 0 bases and J by 4 bases, with 13 bases between them. Germline CDR1 is MNHNY and CDR2 is SVGAGI (reference sequence). The CDR3 loop spans 16 amino acids. The CDR3 nucleotides are TGTGCCAGCAGTTACTCGCCGAGGCGGGATTACAATGAGCAGTTCTTC. It translates to CASSYSPRRDYNEQFF.

The sample holds one count of this clone. The rearrangement joins TRBV7-2 to TRBJ1-1, with 7 bases that match TRBD1. J lost 4 bases, V lost 5 bases, and 7 bases had no gene match. The CDR3 is made up of 14 amino acids. The V gene's germline CDR1 is SGHTA and CDR2 FQGNSA. CDR3 bases: TGTGCCAGCAGCCCACAGGGGTCTGGCACTGAAGCTTTCTTT. Residues: CASSPQGSGTEAFF.

This clone was seen once. CDR3 loop: CASSAQIQGIGGYTF. The CDR3 coding sequence is TGTGCCAGCAGTGCCCAAATACAGGGGATTGGGGGCTACACCTTC. The gene calls are TRBV6-1 and TRBJ1-2; 7 bases match TRBD1. The CDR3 runs to 15 residues. V gave up 4 bases and J gave up 8 bases; unmatched junction bases: 13. Per germline, CDR1 MNHNS and CDR2 SASEGT.

This sequence joins TRBV19 and TRBJ1-5; tentative D call: TRBD1 (6 bases). Trimming cost V 4 bases and J 9 bases, with 16 bases left between them. The CDR3 has 14 residues. CDR1 is LNHDA, CDR2 SQIVND, per germline (reference sequence). The CDR3 here is CASSTRTATSPQHF. The CDR3 DNA reads TGTGCCAGTAGTACCCGGACAGCCACTTCGCCCCAGCATTTT.

J is TRBJ1-1 and V is TRBV4-2; D is perhaps TRBD1 (5 bases). This CDR3 is built from 15 residues. CDR1 is LGHNA and CDR2 is YNFKEQ in the germline V gene. The V end lost 0 bases, the J end lost 4 bases, and 12 bases lay between the germline ends. CDR3 region: CASSQDHGRGTEAFF. CDR3 DNA: TGTGCCAGCAGCCAAGACCATGGGAGGGGCACTGAAGCTTTCTTT.

The rearrangement links TRBV5-4 to TRBJ2-3, with 14 bases aligning to TRBD2. The CDR3 spans 18 residues. Per the germline V gene, CDR1 is SGHNT and CDR2 is YYREEE (reference sequence). J was trimmed by 0 bases and V by 4 bases; bases with no gene match: 7. In DNA form, the CDR3 reads TGTGCCAGCAGCCCACCGGGACTAGCGGGGGATAGCACAGATACGCAGTATTTT. Its translation: CASSPPGLAGDSTDTQYF.

The J gene is TRBJ2-7, the V gene TRBV5-4; perhaps TRBD2 as D (5 bases). V lost 4 bases to trimming and J lost 1 base, with 15 bases between them. Per the germline V gene, CDR1 is SGHNT and CDR2 is YYREEE (reference sequence). The CDR3 extends over 15 amino acids. CDR3 amino acids: CASSPVLAGSYEQYF. CDR3 coding DNA: TGTGCCAGCAGCCCCGTTCTAGCAGGATCCTACGAGCAGTACTTC.

The chain carries TRBV4-1 and TRBJ1-4; D is undetermined. V was shortened by 0 bases and J by 7 bases, with 9 bases between the two germline ends. CDR1 and CDR2 (germline): MGHRA, YSYEKL. The CDR3 totals 14 residues. CDR3: CASSQDPLTEKLFF. The CDR3 coding sequence is TGCGCCAGCAGCCAAGATCCACTTACTGAAAAACTGTTTTTT.

This clone has a single count. CDR3 sequence: CASSLFPWAIGFNTEAFF. The CDR3 region has the DNA TGTGCCAGCAGCTTATTTCCTTGGGCCATAGGATTCAACACTGAAGCTTTCTTT. V usage is TRBV7-2 and J usage is TRBJ1-1, with D hard to call. CDR3 length: 18 amino acids. Trimming took off 2 bases at V and 2 bases at J, with 21 bases between the two ends. The V gene's germline CDR1 is SGHTA and CDR2 FQGNSA.

The V call is TRBV14, the J call TRBJ2-1; D is unresolved. The CDR3 sequence is 14 residues long. Trimming took 4 bases from V and 3 from J, leaving 10 bases between them. Germline-derived CDR1 and CDR2 are SGHDN and FVKESK. CDR3 loop: CASSRTSSYNEQFF. In DNA form, the CDR3 reads TGTGCCAGCAGCCGCACCTCCAGCTACAATGAGCAGTTCTTC.

V is TRBV4-3 and J is TRBJ1-2; 9 nucleotides line up with TRBD1. Losses at the gene ends were 0 bases for V and 8 bases for J; bases not matched to a gene: 19. The CDR3 consists of 19 residues. CDR1 and CDR2 (germline): LGHNA, YSLEER. The CDR3 coding sequence is TGCGCCAGCAGCCAAGATAGTTCAACAGGGGGCGCTCTTTTGTGGGGCTACACCTTC. Translation: CASSQDSSTGGALLWGYTF.

This clone was recorded once. The rearrangement joins TRBV13 to TRBJ2-1; 11 nucleotides align to TRBD1. CDR3 size: 17 residues. J lost 3 bases, V lost 1 base, and 5 bases had no gene match. In germline, CDR1 is PRHDT, CDR2 FYEKMQ (reference sequence). The CDR3 nucleotides are TGTGCCAGCAGCTTAGCCGGGACAGGGGGGGACTACAATGAGCAGTTCTTC. Encoded protein: CASSLAGTGGDYNEQFF.

This chain links TRBV5-4 with TRBJ2-1; TRBD2 matches at 12 bases. Germline lookup yields CDR1 SGHNT and CDR2 YYREEE (reference sequence). V gave up 7 bases and J gave up 8 bases; unmatched junction bases: 4. This CDR3 has 13 residues. CDR3 protein: CASRLAGVDEQFF. Here the CDR3 DNA reads TGTGCCAGCCGACTAGCGGGGGTCGATGAGCAGTTCTTC.

The chain links TRBV9 to TRBJ1-2; 8 bases agree with TRBD1. In germline, CDR1 is SGDLS, CDR2 YYNGEE. There are 19 residues in the CDR3. The ends lost 0 bases at V and 3 bases at J; junction bases unmatched: 16. CDR3 sequence: CASSVAGAGGYLGDYGYTF. The DNA for the CDR3 is TGTGCCAGCAGCGTAGCTGGGGCAGGGGGCTATTTAGGCGACTATGGCTACACCTTC.

This clone was found once. This rearrangement joins TRBV9 to TRBJ2-3, with D possibly TRBD1 on 5 matching bases. With 2 bases removed from V and 1 base from J, the gap between germline ends came to 8 bases. CDR1 SGDLS and CDR2 YYNGEE come from the germline V gene. This CDR3 region has 14 residues. CDR3 region: CASSVMTGTDTQYF. In DNA form, the CDR3 reads TGTGCCAGCAGCGTCATGACAGGCACAGATACGCAGTATTTT. Full variable domain (rest looked up from reference TRBV9 and TRBJ2-3): DSGVTQTPKHLITATGQRVTLRCSPRSGDLSVYWYQQSLDQGLQFLIQYYNGEERAKGNILERFSAQQFPDLHSELNLSSLELGDSALYFCASSVMTGTDTQYFGPGTRLTVL.